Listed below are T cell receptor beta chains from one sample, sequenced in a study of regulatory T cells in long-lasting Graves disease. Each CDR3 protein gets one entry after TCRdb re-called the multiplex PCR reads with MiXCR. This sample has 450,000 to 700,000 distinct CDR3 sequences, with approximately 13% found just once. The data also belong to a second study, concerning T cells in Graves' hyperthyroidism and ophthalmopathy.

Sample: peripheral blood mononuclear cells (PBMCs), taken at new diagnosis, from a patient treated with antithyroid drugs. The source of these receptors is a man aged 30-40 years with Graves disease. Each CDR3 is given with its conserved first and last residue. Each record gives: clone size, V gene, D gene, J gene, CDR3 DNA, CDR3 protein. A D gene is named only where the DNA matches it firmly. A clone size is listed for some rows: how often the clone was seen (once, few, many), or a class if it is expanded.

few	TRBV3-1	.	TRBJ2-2	TGTGCCAGCAGCCCGCGTGGGGAAACGGTAACGAACACCGGGGAGCTGTTTTTT	CASSPRGETVTNTGELFF
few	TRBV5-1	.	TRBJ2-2	TGCGCCAGCAGCTTGGACGGGGCCGCCGGGGAGCTGTTTTTT	CASSLDGAAGELFF
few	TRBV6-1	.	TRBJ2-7	TGTGCCAGCAGGGCGATAAATCCAGGAGCCGGGCAGTACTTC	CASRAINPGAGQYF
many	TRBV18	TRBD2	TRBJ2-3	TGTGCCAGCTCACCACTTAGCGGGACCACAGATACGCAGTATTTT	CASSPLSGTTDTQYF
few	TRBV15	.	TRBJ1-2	TGTGCCACCAGCAGAGACTCCCGGGTAGGTCATGGCTACACCTTC	CATSRDSRVGHGYTF
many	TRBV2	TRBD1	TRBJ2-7	TGTGCCAGCAGCGTACCGGGACAGGGGACGGACGAGCAGTACTTC	CASSVPGQGTDEQYF
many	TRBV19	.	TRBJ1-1	TGTGCCAGTAGGGGCCTCCGGGGCCAGAACACTGAAGCTTTCTTT	CASRGLRGQNTEAFF
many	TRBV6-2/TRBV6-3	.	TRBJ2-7	TGTGCCAGCAGTTACTCAGGGACCCCCTACGAGCAGTACTTC	CASSYSGTPYEQYF
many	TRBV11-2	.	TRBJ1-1	TGTGCCAGCAGCTTTCCTGACGGGAACACTGAAGCTTTCTTT	CASSFPDGNTEAFF
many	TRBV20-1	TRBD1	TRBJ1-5	TGCAGTGCTAGAGTAGGACAGGGGGCGAATCAGCCCCAGCATTTT	CSARVGQGANQPQHF
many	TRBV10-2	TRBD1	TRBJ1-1	TGCGCCAGCAGTGAGTGGAACAGGGGGAGGATGAACACTGAAGCTTTCTTT	CASSEWNRGRMNTEAFF
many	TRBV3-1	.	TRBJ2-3	TGTGCCAGCAGCCAAGGTAGGGTCACAGATACGCAGTATTTT	CASSQGRVTDTQYF
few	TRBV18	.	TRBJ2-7	TGTGCCAGCTCACCTGTGGGCAACTCCTACGAGCAGTACTTC	CASSPVGNSYEQYF
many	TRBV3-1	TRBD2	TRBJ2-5	TGTGCCAGCAGCCAACGGGACTACCAAGCTCATTTCGGAGAGACCCAGTACTTC	CASSQRDYQAHFGETQYF
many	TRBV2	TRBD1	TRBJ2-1	TGTGCCAGTGATCAGGGGGCGCAAGGCAATGAGCAGTTCTTC	CASDQGAQGNEQFF
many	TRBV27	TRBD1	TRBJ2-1	TGTGCCAGCAGTTACAGGGACAGGGGGCGTTCGTACAATGAGCAGTTCTTC	CASSYRDRGRSYNEQFF
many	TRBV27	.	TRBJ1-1	TGTGCCAGCAGTCTCCTTGGAGGAGAAGCTTTCTTT	CASSLLGGEAFF
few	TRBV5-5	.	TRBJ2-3	TGTGCCAGCAGCTTGGGAGGGATGGCGGGCACAGATACGCAGTATTTT	CASSLGGMAGTDTQYF
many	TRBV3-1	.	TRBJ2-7	TGTGCCAGCAGCCGGGCTAGGGGATACGAGCAGTACTTC	CASSRARGYEQYF
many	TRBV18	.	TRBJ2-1	TGTGCCAGCTCACCAGAAGGAAACTTCAGGAATGAGCAGTTCTTC	CASSPEGNFRNEQFF
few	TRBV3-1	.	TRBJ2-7	TGTGCCAGCAGCCATGCGGGAAGGTCCTACGAGCAGTACTTC	CASSHAGRSYEQYF
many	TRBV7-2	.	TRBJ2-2	TGTGCCAGCAGTTCCCCGGAGGGGCCCCGCACCGGGGAGCTGTTTTTT	CASSSPEGPRTGELFF
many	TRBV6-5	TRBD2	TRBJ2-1	TGTGCCAGCAGTTCCGGGACTAGCGGGGTCAATGAGCAGTTCTTC	CASSSGTSGVNEQFF
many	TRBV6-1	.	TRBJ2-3	TGTGCCAGCAGTCGCCCTCGCGGGCCTAGCACAGATACGCAGTATTTT	CASSRPRGPSTDTQYF
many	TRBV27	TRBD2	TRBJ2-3	TGTGCCAGCAGTGGGCGGACCGGACCGGGAGGAGATACGCAGTATTTT	CASSGRTGPGGDTQYF
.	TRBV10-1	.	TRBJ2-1	TGCGCCAGCACGAGGGGGGACTCGAGCTCCTACAATGAGCAGTTCTTC	CASTRGDSSSYNEQFF
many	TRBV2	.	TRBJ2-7	TGTGCCAGCAGTGAAATCCCCTACGAGCAGTACTTC	CASSEIPYEQYF
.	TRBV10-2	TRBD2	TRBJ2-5	TGCGCCAGCAAAGGGACTAGCGGGGAACAAGAGACCCAGTACTTC	CASKGTSGEQETQYF
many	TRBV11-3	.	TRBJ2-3	TGTGCCAGCAGCCCGACACCCCTGAGCACAGATACGCAGTATTTT	CASSPTPLSTDTQYF
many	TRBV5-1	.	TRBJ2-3	TGCGCCAGCAGCTTGGCCCTCCAGTCTCAAACAGATACGCAGTATTTT	CASSLALQSQTDTQYF
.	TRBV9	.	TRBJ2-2	TGTGCCAGCAGCGTTAGGAGGGACGGGGAGCTGTTTTTT	CASSVRRDGELFF
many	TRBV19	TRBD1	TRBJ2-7	TGTGCCAGTAGTATGAGGGGGCGGAACGACGAGCAGTACTTC	CASSMRGRNDEQYF
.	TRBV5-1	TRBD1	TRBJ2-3	TGCGCCAGCAGCTTGGCCGAGGGGGCGCGTGCAGATACGCAGTATTTT	CASSLAEGARADTQYF
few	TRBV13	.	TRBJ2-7	TGTGCCGGCAGCCTCAAGGTTCAGGCTAAGCGCGACTTC	CAGSLKVQAKRDF
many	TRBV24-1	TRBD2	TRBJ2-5	TGTGCCACCAGTGATTCCCGGACTAGCGGGAGCTACTGGGGCCAAGAGACCCAGTACTTC	CATSDSRTSGSYWGQETQYF
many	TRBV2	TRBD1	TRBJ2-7	TGTGCCAGCAGTCCGGGACAGATGGGAGAGCAGTACTTC	CASSPGQMGEQYF
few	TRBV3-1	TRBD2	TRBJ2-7	TGTGCCAGCAGCCAATCTAGCGGGAGGAATTTCTACGAGCAGTACTTC	CASSQSSGRNFYEQYF
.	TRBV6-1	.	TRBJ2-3	TGTGCCAGCAGTGAGGACAGTCCCACAGATACGCAGTATTTT	CASSEDSPTDTQYF
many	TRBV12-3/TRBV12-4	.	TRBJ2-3	TGTGCCAGCAAGGCAGGGGCCGCGGTTTACACAGATACGCAGTATTTT	CASKAGAAVYTDTQYF
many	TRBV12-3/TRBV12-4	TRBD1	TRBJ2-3	TGTGCCATCCAAGAGTACAGGGGGCTTGCAGATACGCAGTATTTT	CAIQEYRGLADTQYF
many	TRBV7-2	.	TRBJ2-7	TGTGCCAGCAGCCGCCAAGTACGGGTGGGCAGCTCCTACGAGCAGTACTTC	CASSRQVRVGSSYEQYF
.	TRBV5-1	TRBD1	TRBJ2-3	TGCGCCAGCAGAGGGCTCCAGGGGGCATCAGATACGCAGTATTTT	CASRGLQGASDTQYF
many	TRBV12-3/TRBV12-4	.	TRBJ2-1	TGTGCCAGCAGGTCTGGGGGGACTGAGCAGTTCTTC	CASRSGGTEQFF
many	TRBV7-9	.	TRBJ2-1	TGTGCCAGCAGCAAACAAGGAAGCCCGGATGAGCAGTTCTTC	CASSKQGSPDEQFF
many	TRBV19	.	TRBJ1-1	TGTGCCAGTAGTATTGGTCGAGGGACCTTGAACACTGAAGCTTTCTTT	CASSIGRGTLNTEAFF
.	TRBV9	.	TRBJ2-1	TGTGCCAGCAGCGTAGCTCCCGCCAATGAGCAGTTCTTC	CASSVAPANEQFF
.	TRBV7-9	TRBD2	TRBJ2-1	TGTGCCAGCAGCGTTAGCGGGAGGAGTCCTCCTTTCTACAATGAGCAGTTCTTC	CASSVSGRSPPFYNEQFF
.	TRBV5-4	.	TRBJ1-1	TGTGCCAGCAGCTTGGGTATTAAGGTTGGTTCGACTGAAGCTTTCTTT	CASSLGIKVGSTEAFF
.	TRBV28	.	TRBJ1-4	TGTGCCAGCAGTTTATCCGGGGTTGGGGAAAAACTGTTTTTT	CASSLSGVGEKLFF
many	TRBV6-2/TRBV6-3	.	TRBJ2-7	TGTGCCAGCAGTTCTACAGGGTTCGAGCAGTACTTC	CASSSTGFEQYF
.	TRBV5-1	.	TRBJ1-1	TGCGCCAGCAGCTTGGATCACAGACTGAACACTGAAGCTTTCTTT	CASSLDHRLNTEAFF
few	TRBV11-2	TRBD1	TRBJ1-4	TGTGCCAGCAGCTCAACACTAAGTGGGACAGGGGGTAATGAAAAACTGTTTTTT	CASSSTLSGTGGNEKLFF
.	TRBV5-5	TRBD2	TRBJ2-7	TGTGCCAGCAGCTTGTTGCTAGCGGGACCAACCTACGAGCAGTACTTC	CASSLLLAGPTYEQYF
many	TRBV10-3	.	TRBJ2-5	TGTGCCATCAGTGAGTCGACAGGCCCAGAGACCCAGTACTTC	CAISESTGPETQYF
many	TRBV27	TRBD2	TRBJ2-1	TGTGCCAGCAGTTCCCCCGGGGGGGCGGGGCCTAATGAGCAGTTCTTC	CASSSPGGAGPNEQFF